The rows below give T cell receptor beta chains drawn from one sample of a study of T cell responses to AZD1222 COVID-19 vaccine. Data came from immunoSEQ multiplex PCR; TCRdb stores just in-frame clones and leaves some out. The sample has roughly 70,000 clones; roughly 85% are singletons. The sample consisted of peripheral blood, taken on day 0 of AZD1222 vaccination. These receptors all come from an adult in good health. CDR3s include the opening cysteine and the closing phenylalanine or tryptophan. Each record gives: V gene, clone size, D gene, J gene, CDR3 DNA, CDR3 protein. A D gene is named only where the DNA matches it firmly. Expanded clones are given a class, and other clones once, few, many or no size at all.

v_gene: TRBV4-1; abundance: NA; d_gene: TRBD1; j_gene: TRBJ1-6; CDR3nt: TGCGCCAGCAGCCAAGATGAGGGACAGGTGGTACCCCTCCACTTT; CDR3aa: CASSQDEGQVVPLHF
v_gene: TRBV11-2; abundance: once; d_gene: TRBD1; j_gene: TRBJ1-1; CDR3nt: TGTGCCAGCAGCTTAGAGCGGGATGGGGCAGGGGGGACTGAAGCTTTCTTT; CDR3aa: CASSLERDGAGGTEAFF
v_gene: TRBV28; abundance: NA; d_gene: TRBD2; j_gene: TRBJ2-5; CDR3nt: TGTGCCAGCAGTTCCGACCCAGGACTAGCACAGGACTTC; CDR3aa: CASSSDPGLAQDF
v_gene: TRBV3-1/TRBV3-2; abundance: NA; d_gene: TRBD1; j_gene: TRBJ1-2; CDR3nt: TGTGCCAGCAGCCTGGGACAGGGGGCTGGATATGGCTACACCTTC; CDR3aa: CASSLGQGAGYGYTF
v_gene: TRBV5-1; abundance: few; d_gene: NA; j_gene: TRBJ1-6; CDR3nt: TGCGCCAGCAGCTTGGCGCCGGAGTCACCCCTCCACTTT; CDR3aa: CASSLAPESPLHF
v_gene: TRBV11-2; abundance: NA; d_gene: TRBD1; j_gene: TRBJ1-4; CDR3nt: TGTGCCAGCAGCTTAGGGGGACAGGCCTACTATGAAAAACTGTTTTTT; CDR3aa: CASSLGGQAYYEKLFF
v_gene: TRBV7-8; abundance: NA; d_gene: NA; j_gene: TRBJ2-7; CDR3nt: TGTGCCAGCAGCCAAGGTCAGGGGCCTTCCTACGAGCAGTACTTC; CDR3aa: CASSQGQGPSYEQYF
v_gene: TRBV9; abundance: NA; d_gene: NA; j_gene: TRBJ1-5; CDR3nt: TGTGCCAGCAGCGTAGGTCGAGGCAATCAGCCCCAGCATTTT; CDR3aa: CASSVGRGNQPQHF
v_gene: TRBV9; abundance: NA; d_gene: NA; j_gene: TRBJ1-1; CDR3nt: TGTGCCAGCAGCCCTGGTACATTACACCGGGTCGGTGAAGCTTTCTTT; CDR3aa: CASSPGTLHRVGEAFF
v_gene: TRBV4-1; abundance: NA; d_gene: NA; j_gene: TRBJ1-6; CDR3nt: TGCGCCAGCAGCCAGGCCTGGGGGTCACCCCTCCACTTT; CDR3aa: CASSQAWGSPLHF
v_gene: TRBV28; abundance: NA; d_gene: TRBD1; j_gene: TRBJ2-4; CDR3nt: TGTGCCAGCAGTACTACAGGGGGGCGAGGAGCCAAAAACATTCAGTACTTC; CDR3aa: CASSTTGGRGAKNIQYF
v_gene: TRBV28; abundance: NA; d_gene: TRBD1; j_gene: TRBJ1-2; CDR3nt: TGTGCCAGCAGTTTAAGGACAGGAGCGGGCTACACCTTC; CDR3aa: CASSLRTGAGYTF
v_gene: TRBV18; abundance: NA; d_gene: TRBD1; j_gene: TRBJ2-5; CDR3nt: TGTGCCAGCTCGGCCGGGACAGGGGGCGCGGAGACCCAGTACTTC; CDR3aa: CASSAGTGGAETQYF
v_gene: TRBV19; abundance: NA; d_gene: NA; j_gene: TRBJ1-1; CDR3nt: TGTGCCAGTAGTACCCGCTCCACGGGGACTGAAGCTTTCTTT; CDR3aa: CASSTRSTGTEAFF
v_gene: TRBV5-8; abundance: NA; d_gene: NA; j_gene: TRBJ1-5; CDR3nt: TGTGCCAGCAGCGCCGGGCGGACAGCCAATCAGCCCCAGCATTTT; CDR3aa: CASSAGRTANQPQHF
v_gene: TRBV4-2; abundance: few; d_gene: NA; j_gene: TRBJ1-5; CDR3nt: TGTGCCAGCAGCCGGCGTTTAGGGGACAATCAGCCCCAGCATTTT; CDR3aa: CASSRRLGDNQPQHF
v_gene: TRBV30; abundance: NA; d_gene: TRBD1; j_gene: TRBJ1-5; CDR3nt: TGTGCCTGGGGCGCAGGGGGCGGTTGGAATCAGCCCCAGCATTTT; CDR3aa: CAWGAGGGWNQPQHF
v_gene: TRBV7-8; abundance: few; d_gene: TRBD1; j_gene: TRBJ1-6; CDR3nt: TGTGCCAGCAGCTTGACAGGGGGTAGGTCACCCCTCCACTTT; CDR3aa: CASSLTGGRSPLHF
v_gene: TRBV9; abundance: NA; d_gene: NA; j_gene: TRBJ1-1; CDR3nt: TGTGCCAGCAGCGTACCCGAGGGTATGAACACTGAAGCTTTCTTT; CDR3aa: CASSVPEGMNTEAFF
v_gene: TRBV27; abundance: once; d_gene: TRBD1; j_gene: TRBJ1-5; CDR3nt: TGTGCCAGCAGTCGACAGGGGGCCAATCAGCCCCAGCATTTT; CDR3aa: CASSRQGANQPQHF
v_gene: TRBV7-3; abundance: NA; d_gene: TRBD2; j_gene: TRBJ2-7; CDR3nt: TGTGCCAGCAGCTTGTCGGGAGGCGTCGGGACCTACGAGCAGTACTTC; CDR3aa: CASSLSGGVGTYEQYF
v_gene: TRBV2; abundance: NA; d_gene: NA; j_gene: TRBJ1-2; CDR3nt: TGTGCCAGCAGTGAATCACAGGAAAGGGGCTACACCTTC; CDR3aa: CASSESQERGYTF
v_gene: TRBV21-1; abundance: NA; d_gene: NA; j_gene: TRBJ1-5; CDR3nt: TGTGCCAGCAGGAGACCCGGGACAGGGGGAGGGCAGCCCCAGCATTTT; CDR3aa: CASRRPGTGGGQPQHF